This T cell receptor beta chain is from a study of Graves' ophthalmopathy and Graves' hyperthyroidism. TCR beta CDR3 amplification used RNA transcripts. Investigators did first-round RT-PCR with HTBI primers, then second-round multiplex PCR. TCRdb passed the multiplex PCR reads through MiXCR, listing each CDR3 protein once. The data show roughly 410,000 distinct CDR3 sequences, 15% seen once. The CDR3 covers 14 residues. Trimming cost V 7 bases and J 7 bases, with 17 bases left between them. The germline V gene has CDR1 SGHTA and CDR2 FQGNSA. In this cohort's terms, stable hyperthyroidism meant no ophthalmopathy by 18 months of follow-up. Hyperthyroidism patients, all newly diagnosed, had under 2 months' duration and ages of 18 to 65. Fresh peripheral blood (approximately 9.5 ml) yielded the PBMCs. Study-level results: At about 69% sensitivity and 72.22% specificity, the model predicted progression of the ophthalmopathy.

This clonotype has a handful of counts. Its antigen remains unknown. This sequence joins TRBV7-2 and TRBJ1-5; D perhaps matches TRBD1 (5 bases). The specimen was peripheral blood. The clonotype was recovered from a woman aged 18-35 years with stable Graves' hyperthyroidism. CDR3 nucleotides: TGTGCCAGCACCCCGGGGGAGAGGGGCCAGCCCCAGCATTTT. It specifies CASTPGERGQPQHF.